This TCR beta chain was observed in a study of cytomegalovirus exposure and HLA in healthy donors. Background on the study: Per a later analysis, the 666 first-cohort and some 110 validation repertoires shared one platform.

Notes on the study in general: The study recorded 150 to 200 TCR beta chains that were cytomegalovirus-associated. Reportedly, cytomegalovirus status was diagnosed with high sensitivity and specificity. According to a subsequent analysis, TCR clusters identified in the first cohort showed a tendency to co-occur across the roughly 120 validation repertoires.

Profiling relied on immunoSEQ multiplex PCR, and the TCRdb table lists in-frame clones only, not all of them. The repertoire holds fewer than 90,000 clones, with 84% as singletons. Details on this clone: Its antigen remains unknown.

CDR1 and CDR2 (germline): SGHRS, YFSETQ. The CDR3 sequence is 15 residues long. The J segment lost 5 bases and the V segment lost 2 bases, leaving 4 bases of the junction unmatched. The TCR comes from a woman aged 18-35 years in good health and CMV-seropositive. This rearrangement joins TRBV5-1 to TRBJ2-2, with TRBD1 matching 9 bases. Sequences were obtained from PBMCs. The DNA of the CDR3 is TGCGCCAGCAGCTTAGGGACAGGGCAAACCGGGGAGCTGTTTTTT. As protein: CASSLGTGQTGELFF.